Sequencing of this T cell receptor beta chain was carried out in a study of radiotherapy plus CTLA-4 blockade in lung cancer. The protocol was immunoSEQ multiplex PCR, while the TCRdb copy is restricted to in-frame clones and leaves out a portion. The sample records about 87,000 clones, about 87% being singletons. Germline CDR1 reads LNHDA; CDR2 reads SQIVND (reference sequence). The CDR3 runs to 14 residues. The ends were cut back, 3 bases at V and 8 bases at J, with 11 bases in the middle. The chain combines TRBV19 with TRBJ1-6; D possibly corresponds to TRBD1 (6 bases). The receptor's source is a human donor with non-small cell lung cancer that progressed on radiotherapy plus ipilimumab. The sequenced sample was peripheral blood, obtained from a patient treated with radiotherapy plus ipilimumab. CDR3 sequence (DNA): TGTGCCAGTAGTATTTTGGCAGGGGATTCACCCCTCCACTTT. Amino acid sequence: CASSILAGDSPLHF. The variable domain in full, completed from reference TRBV19 and TRBJ1-6, reads DGGITQSPKYLFRKEGQNVTLSCEQNLNHDAMYWYRQDPGQGLRLIYYSQIVNDFQKGDIAEGYSVSREKKESFPLTVTSAQKNPTAFYLCASSILAGDSPLHFGNGTRLTVT.